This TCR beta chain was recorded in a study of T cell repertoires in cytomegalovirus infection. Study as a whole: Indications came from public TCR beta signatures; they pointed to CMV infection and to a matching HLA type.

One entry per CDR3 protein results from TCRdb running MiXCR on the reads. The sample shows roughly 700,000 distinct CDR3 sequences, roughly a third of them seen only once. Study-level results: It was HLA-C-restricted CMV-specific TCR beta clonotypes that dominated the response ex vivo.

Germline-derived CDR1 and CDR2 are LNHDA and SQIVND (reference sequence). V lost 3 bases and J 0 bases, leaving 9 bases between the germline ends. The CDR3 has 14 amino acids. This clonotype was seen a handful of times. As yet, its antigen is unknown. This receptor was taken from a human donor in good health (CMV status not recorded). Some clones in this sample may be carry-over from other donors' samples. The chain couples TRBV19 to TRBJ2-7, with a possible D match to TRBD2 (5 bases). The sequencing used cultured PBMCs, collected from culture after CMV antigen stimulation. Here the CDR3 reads CASSISGYSYEQYF. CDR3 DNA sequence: TGTGCCAGTAGTATCTCGGGGTACTCCTACGAGCAGTACTTC.